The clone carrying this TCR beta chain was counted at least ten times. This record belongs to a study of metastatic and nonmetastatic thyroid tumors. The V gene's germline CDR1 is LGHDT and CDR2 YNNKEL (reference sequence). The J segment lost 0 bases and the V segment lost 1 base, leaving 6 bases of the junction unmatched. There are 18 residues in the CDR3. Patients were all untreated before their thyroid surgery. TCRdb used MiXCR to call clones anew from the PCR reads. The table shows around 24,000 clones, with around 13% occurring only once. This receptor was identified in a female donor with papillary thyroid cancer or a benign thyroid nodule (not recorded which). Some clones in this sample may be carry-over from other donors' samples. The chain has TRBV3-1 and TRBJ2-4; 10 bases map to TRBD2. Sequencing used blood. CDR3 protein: CASSQGGLAGVAKNIQYF. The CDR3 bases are TGTGCCAGCAGCCAAGGAGGGCTAGCGGGAGTAGCCAAAAACATTCAGTACTTC.